One TCR beta chain is described in this entry. The specificity of this receptor is unknown. No quality values exist for individual bases; no much larger clone is one base distant. This specimen comes from a study of shared clonotypes between healthy human individuals (dated by TCRdb to about 2020). Looking at the study overall: A couple of women and a few men aged 18 to 49 years were included in the cohort. Each donor's leukapheresis produced roughly between roughly 0.85 and 9 billion PBMCs. To estimate repertoire size and how much clonotype sharing occurs between individuals, the study deeply sequenced the blood TCR repertoires of roughly 5 healthy adults. To increase sequencing depth and limit assay-specific biases, different laboratories used diverse techniques to prepare libraries and sequence TCR repertoires. Per donor, three plates each were used for CD4 naive and CD4 memory, two for CD8 naive, and one for CD8 memory.

Broader findings and caveats from the paper: Incomplete sequencing was indicated by rarefaction of sorted-subset datasets, despite the large sequencing depth. Sampling was restricted to blood, and TCR repertoires in tissues likely differ from the TCR repertoires found in blood. Based on pairwise subsampling, the degree of clonotype sharing among donors was expected to be affected by sequencing depth. Higher generation probabilities were observed for clonotypes shared by all four sorted-subset donors than for non-shared clonotypes. Because the study included a small number of donors, the genetic and exposure-history diversity represented was limited. When a few donors were compared, the shared fraction of clonotypes was roughly 5% for naive CD4, about 4% for naive CD8, 2.3% for memory CD4, and 0.4% for memory CD8. Estimated clonotype richness was generally larger for naive than for memory subsets.

Using the deep immunoSEQ assay, TCR CDR3 regions were amplified from genomic DNA by multiplex PCR. Genomic DNA extracted from each cell subset was distributed evenly over all wells of several immunoSEQ 96-well plates, and each plate served as one replicate. For sorted subsets, approximately 200 ng of genomic DNA, equivalent to around 29,000 T cell genomes, went into each replicate PCR. Purified libraries were quantified with a Qubit 3.0 fluorometer, sized on a Bioanalyzer 2100, and re-quantified with the KAPA Library Quantification kit. Each immunoSEQ 96-well plate was sequenced on its own single-read 150-cycle Illumina NextSeq 550 flow cell. The study's own analysis went as follows. Because only junctional sequences without quality scores were contained in the immunoSEQ output, filtering matching that applied to full-length reads could not be performed. Sequences were annotated with PyIR, a Python wrapper for IgBLAST v1.9, and V/J genes and CDR3 were assigned using IMGT germline references. Reads were removed for weak V/J assignments (E-value above 1e-6), missing CDR3, stop codons, out-of-frame junctions, or ambiguous translated residues. V3J clonotypes were defined as sequences sharing the same inferred V gene, J gene, and CDR3 amino acid sequence. Percentage overlap between repertoires was computed as shared unique clonotypes divided by the size of the smaller repertoire. Repertoire richness was assessed with RTK rarefaction, the Chao1 estimator, and Recon v2.1 estimates of unobserved clonotypes. OLGA was used to compute generation probabilities for all TCRbeta clonotypes that the gDNA method yielded from a handful of donors. TCRdb took over this immuneACCESS table, retaining in-frame rearrangements with V and J assigned. Such tables are incomplete; in checked studies, under half of the missing clones stem from an unresolved V gene, and the remainder is unexplained. V and J calls and clone size come straight from that table; D and trimming were deduced from the DNA. A total of about 2.1 million clones appear in this sample, approximately 92% of them only once. The ten biggest clones cover around 1.8% of the sample.

CD8 naive samples were CD45RO-negative cells positively selected for CCR7, giving a CD45RA+CCR7+ population that excluded TemRA cells. Donors were healthy HIV-negative adults with no recently reported acute infections or vaccinations. Every donor was a Caucasian adult residing in Nashville, Tennessee, USA. After blood collection by leukapheresis, PBMCs were isolated using Ficoll-Histopaque density gradient centrifugation and then cryopreserved in the vapor phase of liquid nitrogen. Analytical flow cytometry was used to check the purity and quantity of each magnetically sorted T cell population. Genomic DNA was isolated from each sorted fraction and quantified by UV absorbance on a Nanodrop 2000c. Material: naive CD8+ T cells from PBMCs. Sample cell subset or site, as interpreted from the label and publication: CD45RA+CCR7+. This TCR derives from a man between 18 and 35 years old in good health. Some clones in this sample may be carry-over from other donors' samples.

The CDR3 sequence is CASSWAGGAKNIQYF. The DNA sequence is given as TGTGCCAGTAGTTGGGCAGGGGGCGCCAAAAACATTCAGTACTTC. Here the chain combines TRBV19 and TRBJ2-4; 8 nucleotides in the junction match TRBD1. Via the germline V gene (reference sequence), CDR1 is LNHDA and CDR2 SQIVND. V has 5 bases trimmed and J has 1 base trimmed; junction bases matching no gene number 4. Its CDR3 holds 15 amino acids, cysteine through phenylalanine. Of the read, only the CDR3 DNA is kept; its 45 bases are in frame from base 1.